This T cell receptor beta chain was sequenced during a study of Graves' ophthalmopathy and Graves' hyperthyroidism. The authors amplified TCR beta CDR3 regions from RNA transcripts. RT-PCR in the first round used HTBI primers; a second-round multiplex PCR followed. TCRdb analysed the multiplex PCR reads with MiXCR anew, one entry per CDR3 protein. The table has approximately 150,000 distinct CDR3 sequences, 30% to 45% seen once. V shed 6 bases and J 5 bases; nucleotides not matched to a gene: 17. The germline V gene encodes CDR1 LGHNT and CDR2 FRNRAP. CDR3 length equals 17 residues. Sample: peripheral blood. The sequence was collected from a man aged 25 to 40 with Graves' ophthalmopathy. V usage is TRBV12-5 and J usage is TRBJ2-5; TRBD2 aligns across 8 bases. The CDR3 nucleotides are TGTGCTAGTGGCCCAGGGGCCACTAGCGGACCCCGGGAGACCCAGTACTTC. Protein: CASGPGATSGPRETQYF.